This T cell receptor (beta chain) originates from a study of early T cells in non-severe SARS-CoV-2 infection. This clonotype was counted a few times. The TCR library protocol was used to attach unique molecular identifiers. These identifiers were attached to individual cDNA molecules. MiXCR, run by TCRdb on the 5' RACE reads, gives a single entry per CDR3 protein. The data show approximately 28,000 distinct CDR3 sequences, 6% seen once. CDR1 KGHDR and CDR2 SFDVKD come from the germline V gene. The CDR3 is made up of 14 amino acids. The V end lost 0 bases, the J end lost 6 bases, and 8 bases lay between the germline ends.

The genes are TRBV24-1 and TRBJ2-1; the D is unclear. Sequencing was performed on whole blood, taken at baseline. The receptor was isolated from an adult who was a healthcare worker with PCR-confirmed SARS-CoV-2 infection or an uninfected control (not recorded which). CDR3 sequence reads: CATSDLRVGNEQFF. The CDR3 region has the DNA TGTGCCACCAGTGATTTGAGGGTCGGCAATGAGCAGTTCTTC.